The TCR beta chain described here comes from a study of identical twins. Study-level points and caveats: Researchers reported weaker excess twin sharing in beta out-of-frame sequences.

To note about this clonotype: Its antigen remains unknown.

TCRdb recomputed calls from the 5' RACE reads with MiXCR, one row per CDR3 protein. The repertoire holds 1.5 million to 2 million distinct CDR3 sequences, with about 32% as singletons. With 1 base clipped from V and 2 bases from J, the junction kept 11 bases outside the gene matches. The CDR3 extends over 17 amino acids. Germline values: CDR1 SGHVS, CDR2 FQNEAQ. The TCR originated in a newborn girl in good health. Input material: cord blood. The V gene is TRBV7-8, the J gene TRBJ2-7; TRBD2 agrees at 7 bases. The CDR3 sequence: CASSLVSPRAGTYEQYF. The DNA for the CDR3 is TGTGCCAGCAGCTTAGTTAGTCCTAGAGCGGGGACCTACGAGCAGTACTTC. Full variable domain (rest looked up from reference TRBV7-8 and TRBJ2-7): GAGVSQSPRYKVAKRGQDVALRCDPISGHVSLFWYQQALGQGPEFLTYFQNEAQLDKSGLPSDRFFAERPEGSVSTLKIQRTQQEDSAVYLCASSLVSPRAGTYEQYFGPGTRLTVT.